The TCR beta chain described here comes from a study of cytomegalovirus exposure and HLA in healthy donors. Primers for the PCR totalled 60 Vbeta and 13 Jbeta. The assay was immunoSEQ multiplex PCR, and TCRdb's table has in-frame clones only and misses some. The sample includes around 150,000 clones, 82% of them seen just once. Trimming removed 5 bases from V and 3 bases from J, with 10 bases in between. CDR3 size: 13 residues. Looked up from germline, CDR1 is SGHDN and CDR2 is FVKESK. This rearrangement joins TRBV14 to TRBJ1-1; weak D call: TRBD1 (6 bases). This receptor was identified in a girl aged 5-17 years in good health and CMV-seropositive. The sample taken for sequencing was PBMCs. CDR3 in DNA: TGTGCCAGCAGCACAGGGTTGGACACTGAAGCTTTCTTT. Protein: CASSTGLDTEAFF.